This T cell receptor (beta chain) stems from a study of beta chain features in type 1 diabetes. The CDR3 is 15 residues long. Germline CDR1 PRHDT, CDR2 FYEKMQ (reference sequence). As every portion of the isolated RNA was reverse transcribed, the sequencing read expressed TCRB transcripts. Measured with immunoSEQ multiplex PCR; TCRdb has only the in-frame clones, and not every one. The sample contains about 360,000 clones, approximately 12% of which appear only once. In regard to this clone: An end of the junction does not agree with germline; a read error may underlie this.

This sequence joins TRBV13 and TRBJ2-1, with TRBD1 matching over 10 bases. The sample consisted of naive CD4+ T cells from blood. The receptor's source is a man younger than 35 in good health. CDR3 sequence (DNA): TGTGCCAACAGCCACAGACAGGGGGCTTGGAATGAGCAGTTCTTC. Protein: CANSHRQGAWNEQFF.